Sequencing of this TCR beta chain was carried out in a study of Graves' ophthalmopathy and Graves' hyperthyroidism. Study-level results: Most clonotypes expanded in thyroid above 0.001 frequency were present in blood too.

The authors amplified TCR beta CDR3 regions from RNA transcripts. The authors performed first-round RT-PCR with HTBI primers and then a second-round multiplex PCR. TCRdb processed the multiplex PCR reads anew with MiXCR; each CDR3 protein has one entry. Seen here are about 16,000 distinct CDR3 sequences, about half observed once, and the top ten hold about 25%. This clonotype is labeled medium-sized. Its antigen is unknown. The origin of this receptor is a woman in her thirties or forties with stable Graves' hyperthyroidism. The sequenced sample was peripheral blood.

CDR3 sequence reads: CASSIERNYGYTF. CDR3 sequence (DNA): TGTGCCAGTAGTATAGAACGGAACTATGGCTACACCTTC. V is TRBV19 and J is TRBJ1-2; D not resolved. This CDR3 comprises 13 residues. V gave up 0 bases and J gave up 2 bases, with 4 bases separating them. Germline CDR1 and CDR2: LNHDA and SQIVND (reference sequence). Full variable domain (rest looked up from reference TRBV19 and TRBJ1-2): DGGITQSPKYLFRKEGQNVTLSCEQNLNHDAMYWYRQDPGQGLRLIYYSQIVNDFQKGDIAEGYSVSREKKESFPLTVTSAQKNPTAFYLCASSIERNYGYTFGSGTRLTVV.